Shown below are 29 T cell receptor beta chains from a single sample sequenced in a study of esophageal squamous cell carcinoma under preoperative chemotherapy. Time point indicated: after preoperative PTX-NDP chemotherapy. TCRdb used MiXCR to reprocess the PCR reads, holding one entry per CDR3 protein. The table has 30,000 to 35,000 distinct CDR3 sequences, 50% to 60% seen once. Sample collection was performed from a patient given preoperative chemotherapy. The receptors stem from a human donor with esophageal squamous cell carcinoma. The donor label of this sample is uncertain.

Remarks on this clonotype: A read error may produce the germline difference seen at one junction end. This chain joins TRBV11-2 and TRBJ2-5, with D possibly TRBD2 on 7 matching bases. CDR1 is SGHAT and CDR2 is FQNNGV in the germline V gene. The CDR3 runs to 15 residues. Here the CDR3 DNA reads TGTGCCAGCAGCCTGGGGGGGGGCGACAAAGAGACTCAGTACTTC. Amino acid sequence: CASSLGGGDKETQYF.

In the case of this clonotype: One end of the junction is discordant with germline, which a read error may explain. The chain has TRBV7-2 and TRBJ2-3, with D tentatively TRBD2 (7 bases). This CDR3 contains 15 residues. Germline V CDR1 and CDR2: SGHTA, FQGNSA. The CDR3 spells CGSSAGGGAKNTQYF. The CDR3 coding sequence is TGTGGCAGCAGCGCGGGCGGGGGCGCCAAAAATACGCAGTATTTC.

V is TRBV7-6 and J is TRBJ2-2; D gene uncertain. Deletions cut 7 bases from V and 3 bases from J, with 9 bases between. Germline assignment: CDR1 SGHVS and CDR2 FNYEAQ. This CDR3 region has 13 residues. The CDR3, as DNA: TGTGCCAGCAACCGACCCCACACCGGGGAGCTGTTTTTT. Translated, it gives CASNRPHTGELFF. The variable domain in full, completed from reference TRBV7-6 and TRBJ2-2, reads GAGVSQSPRYKVTKRGQDVALRCDPISGHVSLYWYRQALGQGPEFLTYFNYEAQQDKSGLPNDRFSAERPEGSISTLTIQRTEQRDSAMYRCASNRPHTGELFFGEGSRLTVL.

This clonotype was recorded many times. V is TRBV6-5 and J is TRBJ2-3; no reliable D call. Germline lookup yields CDR1 MNHEY and CDR2 SVGAGI. V lost 0 bases to trimming and J lost 6 bases, with 7 bases between them. The CDR3 totals 13 residues. In nucleotides, the CDR3 is TGTGCCAGCAGTTACTCGAAAGTTGATACGCAGTATTTT. It specifies CASSYSKVDTQYF.

This clonotype was seen a handful of times. DNA for the CDR3: TGTGCCAGCAGCGTAGGTCTCTCCTACGAGCAGTACTTC. Translation gives CASSVGLSYEQYF. The V and J genes are TRBV9 and TRBJ2-7; D uncertain. The CDR3 is 13 residues long. In germline, CDR1 is SGDLS, CDR2 YYNGEE. Trimming left V 0 bases short and J 0 bases short, with 4 bases between.

There are many counts of this clonotype. V usage is TRBV11-2 and J usage is TRBJ2-1; 7 nucleotides match TRBD1. The CDR3 has 14 amino acids. V dropped 3 bases and J dropped 9; count of bases not matched to a gene: 8. Germline V gene sequence: CDR1 SGHAT, CDR2 FQNNGV. The CDR3 here is CASSFGTDFIEQFF. For the CDR3, the DNA is TGTGCCAGCAGCTTTGGGACAGATTTTATTGAGCAGTTCTTC.

With respect to this clonotype: A much bigger clone sits one base away, suggesting this may be a read error. The chain combines TRBV5-6 with TRBJ2-1; 14 nucleotides agree with TRBD2. The closer fit of TRBJ2-7 to the DNA end suggests the J call may be wrong. The CDR3 has 19 amino acids. The germline gives CDR1 SGHDT, CDR2 YYEEEE. CDR3 nucleotides: TGTGCCAGCAGCTACCCGGGACTAGCGGGGGCGAGCTCCTACAATGAGCAGTACTTC. Encoded protein: CASSYPGLAGASSYNEQYF.

This chain links TRBV7-2 with TRBJ2-2; 9 bases align to TRBD2. The CDR3 has 15 residues. The germline V gene has CDR1 SGHTA and CDR2 FQGNSA. V shed 5 bases, J shed 3 bases, and the junction held 4 bases outside the gene matches. The CDR3 sequence: CASSATSGYTGELFF. The CDR3 DNA reads TGTGCCAGCAGCGCGACTAGCGGATACACCGGGGAGCTGTTTTTT.

As regards this clonotype: A junction end diverges from the germline sequence, so it may reflect a read error. V gene TRBV7-7 combines with J gene TRBJ2-5; 7 bases agree with TRBD2. From germline, CDR1 is SSHAT and CDR2 FNYEAQ (reference sequence). This CDR3 comprises 15 residues. The CDR3: CASSPREGLKTTQLF. The DNA for the CDR3 is TGTGCTAGCAGCCCCAGGGAGGGGCTTAAAACGACCCAGCTCTTC.

This chain links TRBV20-1 with TRBJ1-3; 9 nucleotides match TRBD1. This CDR3 comprises 16 residues. V lost 6 bases to trimming and J lost 4 bases; unmatched junction nucleotides: 13. CDR1 and CDR2 (germline): DFQATT, SNEGSKA (reference sequence). CDR3 in amino acids: CSARLPGTGRGNTIYF. CDR3 bases: TGCAGTGCCAGGCTTCCTGGGACAGGGAGAGGAAACACCATATATTTT.

This chain connects TRBV4-3 to TRBJ2-3; TRBD2 aligns across 9 bases. The junction had 7 bases not matched to a gene; V was cut back by 3 bases and J by 3 bases. Per germline, CDR1 LGHNA and CDR2 YSLEER. There are 16 residues in the CDR3. This CDR3 reads CASSHVGGGVTDTQYF. In DNA, the CDR3 is TGCGCCAGCAGCCACGTGGGCGGGGGGGTAACAGATACGCAGTATTTT.

The chain is built from TRBV6-2 or TRBV6-3 and TRBJ2-3; D is ambiguous. The CDR3 is made up of 14 amino acids. CDR1 and CDR2 from the germline V gene are MNHEY and SVGEGT. V was cut by 8 bases and J by 0 bases, with 12 bases left in between. CDR3: CASSQFFSTDTQYF. CDR3 nucleotides: TGTGCCAGCTCTCAGTTTTTTAGCACAGATACGCAGTATTTT.

With regard to this clonotype: The junction does not match germline at one end; this may be a read error. V usage is TRBV7-2 and J usage is TRBJ2-3; 7 bases align to TRBD2. Germline V gene data show CDR1 as SGHTA and CDR2 as FQGNSA. This CDR3 is 16 amino acids long. CDR3 sequence: CASRLLAGVNTDTQYF. DNA of the CDR3: TGTGCCAGCAGGTTACTCGCGGGGGTTAACACAGATACGCAGTATTTC.

The sample holds one count of this clonotype. A junction end diverges from the germline sequence, so it may reflect a read error. The rearrangement joins TRBV7-2 to TRBJ2-5; 9 nucleotides match TRBD2. Germline-derived CDR1 and CDR2 are SGHTA and FQGNSA. CDR3 size: 16 residues. Written as DNA, the CDR3 is TGTGCCAGCAGCTTGACTTCGCGGGGGGGCCCAGAGTCCCAGTACTTC. The encoded protein is CASSLTSRGGPESQYF.

This clonotype was observed at least ten times. J is TRBJ2-5 and V is TRBV7-9; TRBD1 agrees at 11 bases. With 6 bases clipped from V and 1 base from J, the junction kept 10 bases outside the gene matches. Germline V gives CDR1 SEHNR, CDR2 FQNEAQ (reference sequence). The CDR3 is 17 residues long. This CDR3 is CASSPGAGTGGQETQYF. CDR3 nucleotides: TGTGCCAGCAGTCCCGGAGCCGGGACAGGGGGCCAAGAGACCCAGTACTTC.

The chain joins TRBV6-1 to TRBJ2-1; no reliable D call. The V end was cut by 3 bases, the J end by 9 bases, with 15 bases between. Per germline, CDR1 MNHNS and CDR2 SASEGT. The CDR3 contains 14 residues. CDR3 loop: CASSEVQTHSEQFF. DNA for the CDR3: TGTGCCAGCAGTGAGGTACAGACACATTCTGAGCAGTTCTTC.

The rearrangement uses TRBV7-2 and TRBJ2-5, with D perhaps matching TRBD2 (7 bases). Germline V gives CDR1 SGHTA, CDR2 FQGNSA. CDR3 size: 16 residues. V lost 7 bases to trimming and J lost 0 bases, with 18 bases between them. DNA for the CDR3: TGTGCCAGCACGGGGCGCGGGGGCCGAGACCAAGAGACCCAGTACTTC. Its translation is CASTGRGGRDQETQYF. The whole variable domain, remainder taken from reference TRBV7-2 and TRBJ2-5, is GAGVSQSPSNKVTEKGKDVELRCDPISGHTALYWYRQSLGQGLEFLIYFQGNSAPDKSGLPSDRFSAERTGGSVSTLTIQRTQQEDSAVYLCASTGRGGRDQETQYFGPGTRLLVL.

The DNA of the CDR3 is TGTGCCAATAGCGCCCGGGGTAATATGGAGACCCAGTTCTTC. Protein product: CANSARGNMETQFF. This sequence joins TRBV19 and TRBJ2-5; a weak D match, TRBD2 (5 bases). The DNA end is a closer match to TRBJ2-1, so the J assignment may be wrong. Germline V gives CDR1 LNHDA, CDR2 SQIVND (reference sequence). The CDR3 is 14 amino acids.

The chain links TRBV12-3 or TRBV12-4 to TRBJ2-3, with a tentative D call TRBD2 (5 bases). Trimming pared 3 bases from V and 4 bases from J, leaving 20 bases between. The CDR3 length is 17 residues. CDR3 amino acids: CASSFAPVSPEADTQYF. The CDR3 DNA follows: TGTGCCAGCAGTTTTGCCCCGGTCTCTCCGGAGGCAGATACGCAGTATTTT.

In the case of this clonotype: One junction end does not reproduce the germline sequence, and a read error may be involved. This chain joins TRBV11-3 and TRBJ2-3; TRBD1 matches at 10 bases. Germline V gene lookup returns CDR1 SGHNT and CDR2 YENEEA. This CDR3 spans 17 amino acids. The DNA for the CDR3 is TGTGCCAGCAGCTGCGAAGCGGGGACAGGGGATGTAAATACGCAGTACTTT. Residues: CASSCEAGTGDVNTQYF.

For this clonotype: One end of the junction fails to match germline, which may point to a read error. This chain links TRBV10-3 with TRBJ2-3; maybe TRBD2 (6 bases). CDR1 ENHRY and CDR2 SYGVKD come from the germline V gene. The CDR3 contains 16 residues. In nucleotides, the CDR3 is TGTGCCATCAGTGAGCCGCGGCGGGATGCCAAAAATACTCAGTATTTT. Protein product: CAISEPRRDAKNTQYF.

This chain links TRBV6-5 with TRBJ1-2; D gene ambiguous. CDR1 is MNHEY and CDR2 is SVGAGI in the germline V gene. The CDR3 runs to 13 residues. The V end lost 0 bases, the J end lost 8 bases, and 10 bases lay between the germline ends. CDR3 amino acids: CASSYSLGYGYTF. The CDR3 nucleotides are TGTGCCAGCAGTTACTCATTGGGGTACGGCTACACCTTC.

The chain combines TRBV11-3 with TRBJ2-5; D tentatively fits TRBD1 or TRBD2 (5 bases each). Germline-derived CDR1 and CDR2 are SGHNT and YENEEA. The CDR3 is made up of 15 amino acids. V lost 1 base and J 5 bases, leaving 14 bases between the germline ends. This chain's CDR3 is CASSLGLGPGETQYF. For the CDR3, the DNA is TGTGCCAGCAGCTTAGGCCTGGGGCCGGGGGAGACCCAGTACTTC.

This clonotype occurred many times. The chain links TRBV10-3 to TRBJ2-1; 8 positions agree with TRBD1. V lost 0 bases, J lost 10 bases, and 5 bases stayed unmatched. This CDR3 has 14 amino acids. Germline V gene lookup returns CDR1 ENHRY and CDR2 SYGVKD. DNA for the CDR3: TGTGCCATCAGTGAGTCTGGACAGGGCTACGAGCAGTTCTTC. Its translation: CAISESGQGYEQFF.

The V call is TRBV7-7, the J call TRBJ2-3, with D perhaps matching TRBD1 or TRBD2 (6 bases each). The DNA matches TRBJ2-7 better at its end, which makes the J call doubtful. CDR1 SSHAT and CDR2 FNYEAQ come from the germline V gene (reference sequence). This CDR3 has 15 residues. DNA for the CDR3: TGTGCTGGGGGCTTCGGGGGCCGCGTCCCAGATACGCAGTACTTC. Amino acid sequence: CAGGFGGRVPDTQYF.

Remarks on this clonotype: Since no conserved phenylalanine or tryptophan closes the CDR3, a read error is the likely cause. It is unclear where the CDR3 begins or ends on the DNA, so no DNA is shown, and the CDR3 is as TCRdb lists it. V is TRBV7-2 and J is TRBJ2-5; the D call in the table, TRBD2, was not verified against the DNA. In germline, CDR1 is SGHTA, CDR2 FQGNSA. From its first to its last residue, the CDR3 has 16 amino acids. CDR3 amino acids: CASSSGRGAPRESQFS.

The sample holds many counts of this clonotype. The V call is TRBV6-1, the J call TRBJ2-1; D call uncertain. CDR1 and CDR2 from the germline V gene are MNHNS and SASEGT. Trimming cost V 2 bases and J 4 bases, with 12 bases left between them. This CDR3 contains 15 residues. CDR3 nucleotide sequence: TGTGCCAGCAGTGAAAACTCCCCCTGGTACAATGAGCAGTTCTTC. It codes for CASSENSPWYNEQFF.

Of note for this clonotype: At one end, the junction sequence differs from germline, possibly due to a read error. The rearrangement links TRBV6-1 to TRBJ2-3; TRBD2 matches at 8 bases. In germline, CDR1 is MNHNS, CDR2 SASEGT. The CDR3 sequence is 16 residues long. CDR3 region: CASRRNGGGDPDTQYF. In DNA, the CDR3 is TGTGCCAGCAGGCGCAACGGGGGGGGCGACCCAGATACGCAGTATTTC.

CDR3 amino acids: CASSPQGAIYGYTF. The CDR3 DNA sequence: TGTGCCAGTAGTCCCCAGGGGGCGATCTATGGCTACACCTTC. The rearrangement links TRBV19 to TRBJ1-2; 8 bases fit TRBD1. V gave up 5 bases and J gave up 4 bases; unmatched junction bases: 6. Germline CDR1 LNHDA, CDR2 SQIVND (reference sequence). The CDR3 length is 14 residues.